Shown below are 14 T cell receptor beta chains from a single sample sequenced in a study of blood T cell repertoires in COVID-19. Sequencing was performed with immunoSEQ multiplex PCR; in TCRdb, only in-frame clones are kept and a portion is missing. The profile covers around 190,000 clones, with more than 75% appearing a single time and 5% to 7% taken by the ten largest. The sample was PBMCs or T cells enriched from blood (not recorded which). These receptors were collected from a man aged 35 to 55 with acute COVID-19.

The chain is built from TRBV3-1 (or the pseudogene TRBV3-2) and TRBJ2-2; D is unclear. The CDR3 length is 11 residues. CDR1 is LGHDT, CDR2 YNNKEL, per germline (reference sequence). The CDR3 nucleotides read TGTGCAGTCGGGAACACCGGGGAGCTGTTTTTT. Translation gives CAVGNTGELFF.

This clone was detected once. The V and J genes are TRBV6-2 or TRBV6-3 and TRBJ2-1; 7 nucleotides align to TRBD2. V lost 6 bases to trimming and J lost 6 bases; unmatched junction nucleotides: 5. The V gene's germline CDR1 is MNHEY and CDR2 SVGEGT. The CDR3 covers 13 residues. As DNA, the CDR3 is TGTGCCAGCAGCCGAGGGACTATCAATGAGCAGTTCTTC. Translating gives CASSRGTINEQFF.

The J gene is TRBJ2-3, the V gene TRBV18, with D possibly matching TRBD1 (6 bases). Trimming pared 6 bases from V and 2 bases from J, leaving 12 bases between. Germline CDR1 and CDR2: KGHSH and LQKENI. The CDR3 runs 14 residues. CDR3 residues: CASSGQPSTDTQYF. The CDR3 coding sequence is TGTGCCAGCTCCGGACAGCCATCCACAGATACGCAGTATTTT. Based on the CDR3 plus reference TRBV18 and TRBJ2-3, the full variable domain is NAGVMQNPRHLVRRRGQEARLRCSPMKGHSHVYWYRQLPEEGLKFMVYLQKENIIDESGMPKERFSAEFPKEGPSILRIQQVVRGDSAAYFCASSGQPSTDTQYFGPGTRLTVL.

This rearrangement joins TRBV7-2 to TRBJ1-4; 10 bases map to TRBD1. Germline CDR1 reads SGHTA; CDR2 reads FQGNSA. The CDR3 length is 15 residues. The ends lost 2 bases at V and 6 bases at J; junction bases unmatched: 3. Here the CDR3 DNA reads TGTGCCAGCAGCTTATCCGGGACAGGGGATGAAAAACTGTTTTTT. Protein: CASSLSGTGDEKLFF.

This rearrangement joins TRBV18 to TRBJ1-3, with no clear D. V lost 3 bases to trimming and J lost 0 bases, with 12 bases between them. CDR3 size: 16 residues. Germline lookup yields CDR1 KGHSH and CDR2 LQKENI. CDR3 nucleotide sequence: TGTGCCAGCTCACCCGCCGGGAGTTACTCTGGAAACACCATATATTTT. Its protein product is CASSPAGSYSGNTIYF.

This chain joins TRBV12-3 or TRBV12-4 and TRBJ1-3; D gene uncertain. The V and J ends lost 6 bases and 3 bases respectively, with 6 bases between them. CDR3 length: 12 amino acids. The CDR3: CASSLGGNTIYF. CDR3 bases: TGTGCCAGCAGCCTAGGTGGAAACACCATATATTTT.

Only one count was recorded for this clone. The rearrangement links TRBV6-5 to TRBJ2-7, with 8 bases matching TRBD2. CDR3 size: 15 residues. V shed 8 bases and J 2 bases; nucleotides not matched to a gene: 11. Germline V gives CDR1 MNHEY, CDR2 SVGAGI. The CDR3 protein is CASRVGGGRTYEQYF. The CDR3 nucleotides read TGTGCCAGCCGGGTCGGGGGGGGACGGACCTACGAGCAGTACTTC.

The chain has TRBV30 and TRBJ2-5, with D tentatively TRBD1 (6 bases). This CDR3 region has 12 residues. The V and J ends lost 6 bases and 5 bases respectively, with 13 bases between them. CDR1 is GTSNPN and CDR2 is SVGIG in the germline V gene (reference sequence). This CDR3 reads CACSRGGETQYF. As DNA, the CDR3 is TGTGCCTGTAGCAGGGGCGGGGAGACCCAGTACTTC.

The table lists this clone with a few counts. The chain recombines TRBV7-2 with TRBJ2-3; TRBD2 agrees at 12 bases. CDR3 length: 18 residues. The V gene end was trimmed by 6 bases and the J gene end by 6 bases; junction bases not matched to a gene: 16. Germline CDR1 reads SGHTA; CDR2 reads FQGNSA. The CDR3 DNA reads TGTGCCAGCAGTTGGGGACGGGGACTAGCGGGCCCGGGGGATACGCAGTATTTT. Its protein product is CASSWGRGLAGPGDTQYF.

This clone was found a few times. Other nucleotide sequences in the sample specify the same CDR3. The chain combines TRBV6-2 or TRBV6-3 with TRBJ2-7, with 7 bases matching TRBD2. Germline assignment: CDR1 MNHEY and CDR2 SVGEGT. This CDR3 contains 13 residues. The V segment lost 5 bases and the J segment 0 bases; nucleotides outside the gene matches: 1. CDR3 DNA: TGTGCCAGCAGTAGGACTAGCTCCTACGAGCAGTACTTC. Translating it yields CASSRTSSYEQYF.

The rearrangement joins TRBV5-6 to TRBJ1-2, with 12 bases fitting TRBD1. Germline-derived CDR1 and CDR2 are SGHDT and YYEEEE. With V trimmed by 4 bases and J by 3 bases, 7 bases remained unmatched. This CDR3 has 16 amino acids. CDR3: CASSPVGTGGDYGYTF. The DNA of the CDR3 is TGTGCCAGCAGCCCTGTAGGGACAGGGGGCGACTATGGCTACACCTTC.

This sequence joins TRBV4-2 and TRBJ2-5; 7 nucleotides agree with TRBD2. Germline trimming cut 0 bases from V and 2 bases from J; bases unmatched to any gene: 9. Germline V gives CDR1 LGHNA, CDR2 YNFKEQ. The CDR3 sequence is 17 residues long. The CDR3: CASSQEEGLGIQETQYF. The CDR3 coding sequence is TGTGCCAGCAGCCAAGAAGAAGGACTAGGGATACAAGAGACCCAGTACTTC.

The chain combines TRBV2 with TRBJ2-3, with D hard to call. CDR1 and CDR2 from the germline V gene are SNHLY and FYNNEI. V gave up 5 bases and J gave up 1 base, with 4 bases separating them. CDR3 length: 12 residues. The CDR3 nucleotides are TGTGCCAGCAGTTCCGGCACAGATACGCAGTATTTT. This sequence encodes CASSSGTDTQYF.

A few counts support this clone. Compared with germline, one end of the junction differs, possibly owing to a read error. The rearrangement uses TRBV6-1 and TRBJ1-6; D is unclear. In germline, CDR1 is MNHNS, CDR2 SASEGT. The CDR3 extends over 14 amino acids. CDR3 coding DNA: TGTGCCAGCAGTGAAAACCGGAGAGGAGCCAACCTCAACTTT. Translating it yields CASSENRRGANLNF.